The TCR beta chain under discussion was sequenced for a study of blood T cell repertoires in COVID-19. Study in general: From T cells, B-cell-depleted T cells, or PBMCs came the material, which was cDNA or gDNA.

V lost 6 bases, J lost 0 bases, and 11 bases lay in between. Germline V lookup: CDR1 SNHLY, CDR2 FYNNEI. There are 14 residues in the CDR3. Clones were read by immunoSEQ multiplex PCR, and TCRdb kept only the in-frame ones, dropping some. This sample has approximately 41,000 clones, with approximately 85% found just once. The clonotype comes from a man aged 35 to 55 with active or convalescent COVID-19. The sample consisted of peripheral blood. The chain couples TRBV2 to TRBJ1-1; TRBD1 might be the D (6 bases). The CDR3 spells CASRQTGLNTEAFF. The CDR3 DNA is TGTGCCAGCAGGCAAACAGGGCTGAACACTGAAGCTTTCTTT.